This TCR beta chain stems from a study of T cell changes during pregnancy in multiple sclerosis. Clones were sequenced by immunoSEQ multiplex PCR, and TCRdb holds only the in-frame ones, with some missing. The table records about 56,000 clones, approximately 90% of them present only once. This receptor was obtained from a female donor with multiple sclerosis, enrolled in a pregnancy study. Source: CD4+ T cells from peripheral blood mononuclear cells, taken in the third trimester of pregnancy.

CDR3 bases: TGTGCCAGCAGTTTATCGCCACCCGGACAGGGCTCTGGAAACACCATATATTTT. Translating it yields CASSLSPPGQGSGNTIYF. The chain joins TRBV27 to TRBJ1-3, with TRBD1 matching over 8 bases. CDR1 is MNHEY and CDR2 is SMNVEV in the germline V gene (reference sequence). Unmatched junction bases numbered 7, after V lost 0 bases and J lost 0 bases. The length of the CDR3 is 18 residues.